Listed below are T cell receptor beta chains from one sample, sequenced in a study of shared clonotypes between healthy human individuals. Here immunoSEQ multiplex PCR was the method, and the copy in TCRdb shows in-frame clones only, minus some. Here the sample spans 800,000 to 1,200,000 clones, more than 75% being singletons. The specimen was memory CD4+ T cells from PBMCs. The receptors come from a man aged 18 to 29 in good health. Some clones in this sample may be carry-over from other donors' samples. Both conserved end residues are part of each CDR3. A D gene is named only where the DNA matches it firmly. Size is stated for part of the rows, as once, few or many counts, or as a class when the clone is expanded.

d_gene: -
j_gene: TRBJ1-5
v_gene: TRBV11-2
abundance: once
CDR3aa: CASSLVSGSNQPQHF
CDR3nt: TGTGCCAGCAGCTTAGTCTCCGGTAGCAATCAGCCCCAGCATTTT

d_gene: -
j_gene: TRBJ1-5
v_gene: TRBV4-1
abundance: many
CDR3aa: CASDTLEEPQHF
CDR3nt: TGCGCCAGTGACACCCTAGAGGAGCCCCAGCATTTT

d_gene: TRBD2
j_gene: TRBJ2-5
v_gene: TRBV9
abundance: -
CDR3aa: CASSVGTSGRASETQYF
CDR3nt: TGTGCCAGCAGCGTAGGGACTAGCGGGAGGGCATCCGAGACCCAGTACTTC

d_gene: TRBD2
j_gene: TRBJ2-7
v_gene: TRBV27
abundance: -
CDR3aa: CASSLPPPASGSPYEQYF
CDR3nt: TGTGCCAGCAGTTTACCCCCCCCCGCTAGCGGGAGCCCCTACGAGCAGTACTTC

d_gene: -
j_gene: TRBJ2-5
v_gene: TRBV7-2
abundance: -
CDR3aa: CASSLWRGGTGVLETQYF
CDR3nt: TGTGCCAGCAGCTTATGGCGTGGGGGGACGGGAGTCCTAGAGACCCAGTACTTC

d_gene: -
j_gene: TRBJ1-1
v_gene: TRBV6-1
abundance: -
CDR3aa: CASRPLPRVSNPAFF
CDR3nt: TGTGCCAGCAGACCTTTGCCCCGCGTGAGCAACCCAGCTTTCTTT

d_gene: -
j_gene: TRBJ1-6
v_gene: TRBV5-8
abundance: once
CDR3aa: CASSLVGTLVHF
CDR3nt: TGTGCCAGCAGCCTGGTGGGGACTTTAGTCCACTTT

d_gene: TRBD2
j_gene: TRBJ2-1
v_gene: TRBV10-3
abundance: -
CDR3aa: CAISDPRERGNEQFF
CDR3nt: TGTGCCATCAGTGATCCGCGGGAGAGGGGAAATGAGCAGTTCTTC

d_gene: TRBD1
j_gene: TRBJ2-1
v_gene: TRBV2
abundance: -
CDR3aa: CATTGQGAYNEQFF
CDR3nt: TGTGCCACCACGGGTCAGGGGGCATACAATGAGCAGTTCTTC

d_gene: TRBD1
j_gene: TRBJ1-2
v_gene: TRBV6-5
abundance: -
CDR3aa: CASSYDRESGGYTF
CDR3nt: TGTGCCAGCAGTTACGACAGGGAGAGTGGGGGCTACACCTTC

d_gene: -
j_gene: TRBJ1-3
v_gene: TRBV5-6
abundance: -
CDR3aa: CASSRTGSGNTIYF
CDR3nt: TGTGCCAGCAGCCGTACAGGGTCAGGAAACACCATATATTTT

d_gene: -
j_gene: TRBJ2-5
v_gene: TRBV27
abundance: -
CDR3aa: CASSFRDLLPETQYF
CDR3nt: TGTGCCAGCAGTTTTCGGGACCTCTTACCGGAGACCCAGTACTTC

d_gene: -
j_gene: TRBJ2-2
v_gene: TRBV7-3
abundance: many
CDR3aa: CASSLNPRGAGELFF
CDR3nt: TGTGCCAGCAGCTTAAATCCCCGAGGAGCCGGGGAGCTGTTTTTT

d_gene: -
j_gene: TRBJ2-1
v_gene: TRBV21-1
abundance: -
CDR3aa: CASSKGPYNEQFF
CDR3nt: TGTGCCAGCAGCAAAGGTCCATACAATGAGCAGTTCTTC

d_gene: -
j_gene: TRBJ1-3
v_gene: TRBV5-1
abundance: -
CDR3aa: CASSSQGNTIYF
CDR3nt: TGCGCCAGCAGTTCTCAGGGAAACACCATATATTTT

d_gene: -
j_gene: TRBJ1-2
v_gene: TRBV5-6
abundance: -
CDR3aa: CASSLASPNYGYTF
CDR3nt: TGTGCCAGCAGCTTGGCGTCTCCCAACTATGGCTACACCTTC

d_gene: -
j_gene: TRBJ2-5
v_gene: TRBV7-6
abundance: -
CDR3aa: CASSLVAGGETQYF
CDR3nt: TGTGCCAGCAGCTTAGTTGCAGGGGGGGAGACCCAGTACTTC

d_gene: TRBD1
j_gene: TRBJ2-2
v_gene: TRBV5-1
abundance: -
CDR3aa: CASSFRDRNTGELFF
CDR3nt: TGCGCCAGCAGCTTCCGGGACAGGAACACCGGGGAGCTGTTTTTT

d_gene: -
j_gene: TRBJ2-3
v_gene: TRBV6-1
abundance: once
CDR3aa: CASRRDWGTDTQYF
CDR3nt: TGTGCCAGCAGGCGGGATTGGGGGACAGATACGCAGTATTTT

d_gene: TRBD2
j_gene: TRBJ2-5
v_gene: TRBV7-6
abundance: -
CDR3aa: CASSRGLAGEGETQYF
CDR3nt: TGTGCCAGCAGCAGGGGACTAGCGGGAGAAGGGGAGACCCAGTACTTC

d_gene: -
j_gene: TRBJ1-1
v_gene: TRBV2
abundance: few
CDR3aa: CASSGRERNTEAFF
CDR3nt: TGTGCCAGCAGTGGTAGGGAACGGAACACTGAAGCTTTCTTT

d_gene: TRBD2
j_gene: TRBJ2-7
v_gene: TRBV4-1
abundance: -
CDR3aa: CASSQGLLAGAYEQYF
CDR3nt: TGCGCCAGCAGCCAAGGGTTGCTAGCGGGAGCCTACGAGCAGTACTTC

d_gene: -
j_gene: TRBJ2-7
v_gene: TRBV5-1
abundance: -
CDR3aa: CASSDWGHSSYEQYF
CDR3nt: TGCGCCAGCAGCGACTGGGGACACAGCTCCTACGAGCAGTACTTC

d_gene: -
j_gene: TRBJ2-2
v_gene: TRBV18
abundance: -
CDR3aa: CASSPGGTTGELFF
CDR3nt: TGTGCCAGCTCACCAGGGGGGACCACCGGGGAGCTGTTTTTT

d_gene: TRBD1
j_gene: TRBJ2-2
v_gene: TRBV5-8
abundance: -
CDR3aa: CASSRTGTNTGELFF
CDR3nt: TGTGCCAGCAGCAGGACAGGGACGAACACCGGGGAGCTGTTTTTT

d_gene: TRBD2
j_gene: TRBJ2-3
v_gene: TRBV19
abundance: -
CDR3aa: CASAGLAGTDTQYF
CDR3nt: TGTGCCAGCGCGGGACTAGCGGGAACAGATACGCAGTATTTT

d_gene: TRBD1
j_gene: TRBJ1-2
v_gene: TRBV11-1
abundance: few
CDR3aa: CASSPQDRSYYGYTF
CDR3nt: TGTGCCAGCAGCCCACAGGACAGGTCCTACTATGGCTACACCTTC

d_gene: -
j_gene: TRBJ1-5
v_gene: TRBV6-6
abundance: -
CDR3aa: CAAWGPGIRGNQPQHF
CDR3nt: TGTGCCGCATGGGGTCCAGGGATCAGGGGCAATCAGCCCCAGCATTTT

d_gene: -
j_gene: TRBJ1-1
v_gene: TRBV5-4
abundance: -
CDR3aa: CASKGGTEAFF
CDR3nt: TGTGCCAGCAAAGGAGGGACTGAAGCTTTCTTT

d_gene: -
j_gene: TRBJ1-4
v_gene: TRBV28
abundance: -
CDR3aa: CASRQHRVDNEKLFF
CDR3nt: TGTGCCAGCAGGCAGCACAGGGTGGATAATGAAAAACTGTTTTTT

d_gene: -
j_gene: TRBJ2-1
v_gene: TRBV7-2
abundance: -
CDR3aa: CASSLDGNEQFF
CDR3nt: TGTGCCAGCAGCTTAGATGGGAATGAGCAGTTCTTC

d_gene: -
j_gene: TRBJ2-5
v_gene: TRBV13
abundance: -
CDR3aa: CASSLFSGLQETQYF
CDR3nt: TGTGCCAGCAGCTTATTTAGCGGCCTACAAGAGACCCAGTACTTC

d_gene: -
j_gene: TRBJ1-2
v_gene: TRBV28
abundance: -
CDR3aa: CASSSQFYGYTF
CDR3nt: TGTGCCAGCAGTTCACAGTTCTATGGCTACACCTTC

d_gene: -
j_gene: TRBJ2-1
v_gene: TRBV4-2
abundance: once
CDR3aa: CASSQKAGSYNEQFF
CDR3nt: TGTGCCAGCAGCCAAAAGGCGGGATCCTACAATGAGCAGTTCTTC

d_gene: -
j_gene: TRBJ1-1
v_gene: TRBV5-4
abundance: -
CDR3aa: CASSGKDTQRTEAFF
CDR3nt: TGTGCCAGCAGCGGGAAGGACACCCAGAGAACTGAAGCTTTCTTT

d_gene: -
j_gene: TRBJ1-2
v_gene: TRBV4-1
abundance: -
CDR3aa: CASSQDFGYGYTF
CDR3nt: TGCGCCAGCAGCCAAGACTTCGGCTATGGCTACACCTTC

d_gene: -
j_gene: TRBJ2-7
v_gene: TRBV28
abundance: once
CDR3aa: CASSLRNEQYF
CDR3nt: TGTGCCAGCAGTTTAAGGAACGAGCAGTACTTC

d_gene: TRBD1
j_gene: TRBJ1-1
v_gene: TRBV6-1
abundance: -
CDR3aa: CASSEPRGLNTEAFF
CDR3nt: TGTGCCAGCAGTGAACCCAGGGGGCTGAACACTGAAGCTTTCTTT

d_gene: -
j_gene: TRBJ1-2
v_gene: TRBV7-2
abundance: -
CDR3aa: CASSSSHKWGYTF
CDR3nt: TGTGCCAGCAGCTCAAGCCACAAGTGGGGCTACACCTTC

d_gene: TRBD1
j_gene: TRBJ1-2
v_gene: TRBV9
abundance: -
CDR3aa: CASSNHFGQANYGYTF
CDR3nt: TGTGCCAGCAGCAACCACTTCGGACAGGCAAACTATGGCTACACCTTC

d_gene: -
j_gene: TRBJ1-1
v_gene: TRBV7-3
abundance: -
CDR3aa: CASSLTGNTEAFF
CDR3nt: TGTGCCAGCAGCTTAACGGGCAACACTGAAGCTTTCTTT

d_gene: TRBD1
j_gene: TRBJ2-7
v_gene: TRBV5-1
abundance: -
CDR3aa: CASSKGDRSYEQYF
CDR3nt: TGCGCCAGCAGCAAGGGGGACAGGTCCTACGAGCAGTACTTC

d_gene: TRBD2
j_gene: TRBJ2-3
v_gene: TRBV5-4
abundance: few
CDR3aa: CASSFTLAGASTDTQYF
CDR3nt: TGTGCCAGCAGCTTCACATTAGCGGGTGCTAGCACAGATACGCAGTATTTT

d_gene: TRBD1
j_gene: TRBJ2-1
v_gene: TRBV6-6
abundance: -
CDR3aa: CASLRGQGYNEQFF
CDR3nt: TGTGCCAGTCTCCGGGGACAGGGGTACAATGAGCAGTTCTTC

d_gene: -
j_gene: TRBJ2-7
v_gene: TRBV6-6
abundance: -
CDR3aa: CASAGAYEQYF
CDR3nt: TGTGCCAGCGCCGGGGCCTACGAGCAGTACTTC

d_gene: -
j_gene: TRBJ1-5
v_gene: TRBV28
abundance: once
CDR3aa: CASSPPPQGNQPQHF
CDR3nt: TGTGCCAGCAGTCCTCCCCCCCAGGGCAATCAGCCCCAGCATTTT

d_gene: -
j_gene: TRBJ2-3
v_gene: TRBV4-2
abundance: -
CDR3aa: CASSQGGRTDTQYF
CDR3nt: TGTGCCAGCAGCCAAGGGGGACGCACAGATACGCAGTATTTT

d_gene: TRBD2
j_gene: TRBJ2-1
v_gene: TRBV25-1
abundance: few
CDR3aa: CASSEGLAVFNEQFF
CDR3nt: TGTGCCAGCAGTGAGGGTCTAGCGGTGTTTAATGAGCAGTTCTTC

d_gene: -
j_gene: TRBJ2-3
v_gene: TRBV9
abundance: -
CDR3aa: CASTSGTSTDTQYF
CDR3nt: TGTGCCAGTACAAGCGGTACTAGCACAGATACGCAGTATTTT

d_gene: TRBD2
j_gene: TRBJ2-5
v_gene: TRBV19
abundance: -
CDR3aa: CASSAGAAQESTQYF
CDR3nt: TGTGCCAGTAGCGCGGGAGCAGCCCAAGAGTCGACCCAGTACTTC

d_gene: -
j_gene: TRBJ2-3
v_gene: TRBV5-1
abundance: -
CDR3aa: CASSRGGTDTDTQYF
CDR3nt: TGCGCCAGCAGCCGAGGGGGGACAGACACAGATACGCAGTATTTT

d_gene: -
j_gene: TRBJ1-3
v_gene: TRBV6-5
abundance: -
CDR3aa: CASSYSNRPSGNTIYF
CDR3nt: TGTGCCAGCAGTTACTCAAACCGACCCTCTGGAAACACCATATATTTT